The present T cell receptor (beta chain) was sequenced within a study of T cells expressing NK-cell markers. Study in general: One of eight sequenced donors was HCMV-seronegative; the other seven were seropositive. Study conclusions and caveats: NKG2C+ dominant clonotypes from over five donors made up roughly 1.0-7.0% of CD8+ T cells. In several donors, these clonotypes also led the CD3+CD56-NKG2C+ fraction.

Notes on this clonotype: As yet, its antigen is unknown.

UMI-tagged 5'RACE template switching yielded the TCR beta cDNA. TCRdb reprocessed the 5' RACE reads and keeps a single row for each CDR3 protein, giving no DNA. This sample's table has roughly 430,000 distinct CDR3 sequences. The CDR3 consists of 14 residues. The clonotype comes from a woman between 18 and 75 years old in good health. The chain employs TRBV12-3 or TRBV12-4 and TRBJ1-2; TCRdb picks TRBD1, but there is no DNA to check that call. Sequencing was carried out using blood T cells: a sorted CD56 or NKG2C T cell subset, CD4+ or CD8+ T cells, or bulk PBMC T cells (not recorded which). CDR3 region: CASTLGVSLYGYTF.